This T cell receptor (beta chain) was retrieved from a study of cytomegalovirus exposure and HLA in healthy donors. Findings and limits, study-wide: It was likely that a cluster of highly shared sequence variants was a sequencing artifact.

The CDR3 contains 12 residues. Looked up from germline, CDR1 is SGHTS and CDR2 is YDEGEE. Trimming took 3 bases from V and 1 from J, leaving 5 bases between them. Comments on this clone: Its specificity is unknown.

The PCR had 60 Vbeta and 13 Jbeta primers. The repertoire was sequenced with immunoSEQ multiplex PCR; TCRdb's copy has only in-frame clones and lacks some. The sample shows 150,000 or so clones, over 70% of them seen only once. This TCR came from a woman between 45 and 65 years old in good health and CMV-seropositive. The sequencing sample was made of PBMCs. The J gene is TRBJ2-7, the V gene TRBV5-8, with D unresolved. The CDR3 region has the DNA TGTGCCAGCAGCTACGGGTCCTACGAGCAGTACTTC. Protein: CASSYGSYEQYF.